The T cell receptor beta chain described here comes from a study of cytomegalovirus exposure and HLA in healthy donors. About the study: The approximately 120 validation repertoires were reported in a later analysis to have been generated on the same platform as the roughly 720 first-cohort repertoires.

TCRdb keeps only in-frame clones here, not all; method: immunoSEQ multiplex PCR. The sample holds more than 80,000 clones; approximately 96% are singletons and the top ten take approximately 1.3%. Germline values: CDR1 SGHVS, CDR2 FQNEAQ. This CDR3 is built from 15 residues. As to this clone: Its antigen is undetermined. The germline gene is not matched at one end of the junction; a read error may be the cause.

Overall study results and limits: Cytomegalovirus-associated status was assigned to approximately 160 TCR beta chains. One later analysis, an examination of the roughly 130 validation repertoires, found that first-cohort TCR clusters tended to co-occur in them. In vitro, three CMV-associated chains proved specific for CMV antigens.

The sample comprised PBMCs. This sequence joins TRBV7-8 and TRBJ2-1; the match to TRBD1 covers 10 bases. The clonotype was recovered from a woman younger than 30 in good health and CMV-seronegative. The CDR3 DNA reads TGTGCCAGCAGCTTAGCTCGAACACGACGGGACAGGGGTATCTTC. Protein product: CASSLARTRRDRGIF.